This TCR beta chain was found in a study of chemoradiotherapy in HPV16-positive cancers. General study points: Non-HPV-specific T cells did not expand in tumors during treatment, whereas candidate HPV-specific clones and E7-related motifs did.

Using immunoSEQ multiplex PCR, the repertoire was profiled, and TCRdb retains in-frame clones only, with some absent. The sample has several thousand clones, 90% to 95% seen once. On this clone itself: The antigen is undetermined.

The CDR3 consists of 15 residues. V dropped 5 bases and J dropped 7; count of bases not matched to a gene: 7. Germline V gives CDR1 SGHTA, CDR2 FQGNSA. The clonotype comes from a human donor with HPV-associated anogenital cancer. Source: tumor tissue, taken from a patient who underwent chemoradiotherapy. The chain recombines TRBV7-2 with TRBJ2-3; 12 positions agree with TRBD1. The CDR3 coding sequence is TGTGCCAGCAGCCCCGGGACAGGGGGCGCGTATACGCAGTATTTT. Protein: CASSPGTGGAYTQYF.